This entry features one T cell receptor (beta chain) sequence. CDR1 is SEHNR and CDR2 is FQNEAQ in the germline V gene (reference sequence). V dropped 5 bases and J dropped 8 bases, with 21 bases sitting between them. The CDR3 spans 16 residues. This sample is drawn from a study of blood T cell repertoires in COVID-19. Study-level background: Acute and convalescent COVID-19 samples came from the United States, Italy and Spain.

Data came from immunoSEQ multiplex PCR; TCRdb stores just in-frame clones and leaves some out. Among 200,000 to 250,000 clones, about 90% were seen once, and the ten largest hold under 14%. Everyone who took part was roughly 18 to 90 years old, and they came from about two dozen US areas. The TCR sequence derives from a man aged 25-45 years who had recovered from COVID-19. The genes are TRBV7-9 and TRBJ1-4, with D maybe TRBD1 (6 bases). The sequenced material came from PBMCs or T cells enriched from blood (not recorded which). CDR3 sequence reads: CASSILRDGGGEKLFF. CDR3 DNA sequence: TGTGCCAGCAGCATCCTACGGGATGGGGGGGGCGAAAAACTGTTTTTT. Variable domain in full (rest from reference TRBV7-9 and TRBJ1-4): DTGVSQNPRHKITKRGQNVTFRCDPISEHNRLYWYRQTLGQGPEFLTYFQNEAQLEKSRLLSDRFSAERPKGSFSTLEIQRTEQGDSAMYLCASSILRDGGGEKLFFGSGTQLSVL.